Below, 30 T cell receptor beta chains from the same sample are listed, as sequenced in a study of blood T cell repertoires in COVID-19. The assay was immunoSEQ multiplex PCR, and TCRdb's table has in-frame clones only and misses some. The repertoire holds 210,000 or so clones, with around nine tenths as singletons. The sample comprised peripheral blood. The origin of the receptors is a woman younger than 35 who had recovered from COVID-19.

The chain has TRBV6-5 and TRBJ1-1, with 7 positions matching TRBD1. J lost 0 bases, V lost 7 bases, and 5 bases had no gene match. This CDR3 region has 14 residues. Germline CDR1 is MNHEY and CDR2 is SVGAGI. The CDR3 region is CASIIGQVNTEAFF. The CDR3, as DNA: TGTGCCAGCATCATAGGACAGGTGAACACTGAAGCTTTCTTT.

This clone has more than one count but fewer than ten. The V and J genes are TRBV5-1 and TRBJ1-2; D is undetermined. Germline V gene lookup returns CDR1 SGHRS and CDR2 YFSETQ. Trimming left V 4 bases short and J 4 bases short, with 17 bases between. The CDR3 runs 15 residues. The CDR3 DNA reads TGCGCCAGCAGCCCAGGCCTCCTTGAGGGCTATGGCTACACCTTC. Encoded protein: CASSPGLLEGYGYTF.

This sequence joins TRBV4-2 and TRBJ1-3; D uncertain. The V gene's germline CDR1 is LGHNA and CDR2 YNFKEQ. The CDR3 runs to 16 residues. The V gene lost 0 bases and the J gene lost 0 bases, with 9 bases spanning the gap. The CDR3: CASSQDLGISGNTIYF. CDR3 sequence (DNA): TGTGCCAGCAGCCAAGATTTGGGCATCTCTGGAAACACCATATATTTT.

The chain uses TRBV12-5 and TRBJ2-7; 8 nucleotides agree with TRBD1. V trimming: 7 bases; J trimming: 1 base; junction bases outside the gene matches: 6. The germline V gene encodes CDR1 LGHNT and CDR2 FRNRAP. The CDR3 is made up of 14 amino acids. CDR3 in amino acids: CASASTGVSYEQYF. CDR3 DNA: TGTGCTAGTGCCTCGACAGGGGTGTCCTACGAGCAGTACTTC. Complete variable domain (other parts from reference TRBV12-5 and TRBJ2-7): DARVTQTPRHKVTEMGQEVTMRCQPILGHNTVFWYRQTMMQGLELLAYFRNRAPLDDSGMPKDRFSAEMPDATLATLKIQPSEPRDSAVYFCASASTGVSYEQYFGPGTRLTVT.

The rearrangement uses TRBV6-2 or TRBV6-3 and TRBJ2-1; 7 nucleotides align to TRBD1. After removal of 6 bases from V and 8 bases from J, the junction contained 10 bases not matched to a gene. Per germline, CDR1 MNHEY and CDR2 SVGEGT. CDR3 length: 14 residues. CDR3 sequence: CASSPPTGFYEQFF. DNA of the CDR3: TGTGCCAGCAGCCCACCGACAGGGTTCTATGAGCAGTTCTTC.

V and J are TRBV7-9 and TRBJ2-1; possible D gene TRBD2, 6 bases. V was trimmed by 2 bases and J by 7 bases, leaving 9 bases between them. Looked up from germline, CDR1 is SEHNR and CDR2 is FQNEAQ (reference sequence). The length of the CDR3 is 13 residues. The CDR3 nucleotides read TGTGCCAGCAGCTTATTTGCGGGAAATGAGCAGTTCTTC. Its protein is CASSLFAGNEQFF.

This chain uses TRBV7-9 with TRBJ2-2; a possible D gene is TRBD1 (5 bases). The V and J ends lost 3 bases and 4 bases respectively, with 18 bases between them. The CDR3 loop spans 17 amino acids. Per germline, CDR1 SEHNR and CDR2 FQNEAQ (reference sequence). CDR3 DNA sequence: TGTGCCAGCAGCTTCCACCTGACAGATGAAATCACCGGGGAGCTGTTTTTT. This translates into CASSFHLTDEITGELFF.

The chain has TRBV29-1 and TRBJ1-5, with 7 positions matching TRBD1. Germline CDR1 reads SQVTM; CDR2 reads ANQGSEA. V shed 5 bases and J 7 bases; nucleotides not matched to a gene: 11. The CDR3 is 14 residues long. This chain's CDR3 is CSVSTGRGQQPQHF. CDR3 nucleotides: TGCAGCGTTTCGACAGGGCGCGGCCAACAGCCCCAGCATTTT.

The rearrangement links TRBV2 to TRBJ2-5; D is perhaps TRBD2 (6 bases). The CDR3 totals 15 residues. CDR1 is SNHLY, CDR2 FYNNEI, per germline. V shed 4 bases and J shed 4 bases, with 16 bases lying between them. CDR3 coding DNA: TGTGCCAGCAGTGGGTCGGCGGGGACGGGAGAGACCCAGTACTTC. This codes for CASSGSAGTGETQYF.

The chain links TRBV7-2 to TRBJ2-7; 8 nucleotides agree with TRBD1. CDR1 SGHTA and CDR2 FQGNSA come from the germline V gene. The CDR3 extends over 15 amino acids. V lost 4 bases to trimming and J lost 5 bases; unmatched junction nucleotides: 10. As DNA, the CDR3 is TGTGCCAGCAGCTCTCGATCTTTGGACAGGGACGAGCAGTACTTC. Translation gives CASSSRSLDRDEQYF.

The chain couples TRBV10-3 to TRBJ2-1; 12 nucleotides match TRBD2. The CDR3 spans 15 residues. Germline values: CDR1 ENHRY, CDR2 SYGVKD. With V trimmed by 1 base and J by 8 bases, 3 bases remained unmatched. Here the CDR3 reads CAISEWLAGGDEQFF. The CDR3 DNA sequence: TGTGCCATCAGTGAGTGGCTAGCGGGAGGGGATGAGCAGTTCTTC.

The J gene is TRBJ1-5, the V gene TRBV7-2; D is undetermined. The germline CDR1 and CDR2 sequences are SGHTA and FQGNSA. This CDR3 contains 16 residues. Trimming stripped 1 base from V and 2 bases from J, with 12 bases between. CDR3 sequence reads: CASSLVSGHGNQPQHF. The CDR3 DNA reads TGTGCCAGCAGCTTAGTTTCGGGTCACGGCAATCAGCCCCAGCATTTT.

This rearrangement joins TRBV29-1 to TRBJ2-7, with TRBD1 matching over 7 bases. CDR1 and CDR2 from the germline V gene are SQVTM and ANQGSEA. The trim removed 3 bases at V and 5 bases at J, leaving 7 bases unmatched. This CDR3 is built from 13 residues. CDR3 in amino acids: CSVDLGQWNEQYF. CDR3 coding DNA: TGCAGCGTTGACTTGGGACAGTGGAACGAGCAGTACTTC.

V is TRBV4-2 and J is TRBJ2-1; 10 nucleotides align to TRBD2. J gave up 7 bases and V 0 bases, and 6 bases lay outside the gene matches. Looked up from germline, CDR1 is LGHNA and CDR2 is YNFKEQ. CDR3 length: 16 residues. The CDR3 nucleotides are TGTGCCAGCAGCCAAGAGGCTAGCGGGAGTAGGAATGAGCAGTTCTTC. This translates into CASSQEASGSRNEQFF.

A single count supports this clone. The chain links TRBV20-1 to TRBJ2-3; 7 positions match TRBD2. The germline V gene encodes CDR1 DFQATT and CDR2 SNEGSKA (reference sequence). Trimming cost V 3 bases and J 5 bases; bases outside gene matches: 8. The CDR3 consists of 14 residues. The CDR3 here is CSASRRERLDTQYF. In nucleotides, the CDR3 is TGCAGTGCTAGTCGGCGGGAGCGGCTAGATACGCAGTATTTT.

The chain couples TRBV7-2 to TRBJ1-2; D is ambiguous. Looked up from germline, CDR1 is SGHTA and CDR2 is FQGNSA. The CDR3 consists of 12 residues. Trimming stripped 4 bases from V and 8 bases from J, with 11 bases between. DNA of the CDR3: TGTGCCAGCAGCTCGTTTCGTGAGGGCTACACCTTC. It codes for CASSSFREGYTF.

The gene calls are TRBV28 and TRBJ2-4, with TRBD1 identical over 8 bases. After removal of 2 bases from V and 1 base from J, the junction contained 1 base not matched to a gene. CDR3 length: 15 residues. Germline V gives CDR1 MDHEN, CDR2 SYDVKM. CDR3 nucleotide sequence: TGTGCCAGCAGTTTACAGGGGGCGGCCAAAAACATTCAGTACTTC. It is translated as CASSLQGAAKNIQYF.

The chain uses TRBV6-1 and TRBJ2-1; 11 bases match TRBD2. Germline assignment: CDR1 MNHNS and CDR2 SASEGT. The J segment lost 7 bases and the V segment lost 2 bases, leaving 4 bases of the junction unmatched. The CDR3 runs 15 residues. In DNA, the CDR3 is TGTGCCAGCAGTGAAAAACTAGCGGGAGCTAATGAGCAGTTCTTC. Residues: CASSEKLAGANEQFF.

The rearrangement uses TRBV5-1 and TRBJ2-2, with a weak D call TRBD1 (6 bases). In germline, CDR1 is SGHRS, CDR2 YFSETQ. The CDR3 length is 15 residues. The V and J ends lost 4 bases and 6 bases respectively, with 16 bases between them. This CDR3 is CASSPGGEGAGELFF. DNA of the CDR3: TGCGCCAGCAGCCCCGGAGGTGAGGGGGCCGGGGAGCTGTTTTTT.

The gene calls are TRBV29-1 and TRBJ1-2; a weak D match, TRBD1 (5 bases). The V gene's germline CDR1 is SQVTM and CDR2 ANQGSEA. Trimming removed 4 bases at V and 5 bases at J, with 20 bases between. This CDR3 region has 15 residues. The CDR3 DNA reads as TGCAGCGTTGTATGTGGGGGGGAAAATCCTTATGGCTACACCTTC. Its translation: CSVVCGGENPYGYTF. Variable domain in full (rest from reference TRBV29-1 and TRBJ1-2): SAVISQKPSRDICQRGTSLTIQCQVDSQVTMMFWYRQQPGQSLTLIATANQGSEATYESGFVIDKFPISRPNLTFSTLTVSNMSPEDSSIYLCSVVCGGENPYGYTFGSGTRLTVV.

The rearrangement joins TRBV7-9 to TRBJ1-2; D gene ambiguous. CDR1 is SEHNR and CDR2 is FQNEAQ in the germline V gene (reference sequence). The CDR3 runs to 15 residues. Trimming removed 1 base from V and 2 bases from J, with 11 bases in between. CDR3 in DNA: TGTGCCAGCAGCTTAGGGTTGGGCAGGAACTATGGCTACACCTTC. Amino acid sequence: CASSLGLGRNYGYTF.

This clone turned up a few times. The chain uses TRBV14 and TRBJ2-1; 11 nucleotides align to TRBD2. The CDR3 covers 16 residues. Per the germline V gene, CDR1 is SGHDN and CDR2 is FVKESK. The J segment lost 8 bases and the V segment lost 3 bases, leaving 9 bases of the junction unmatched. The CDR3 nucleotides are TGTGCCAGCAGCCATTATAGCGGGAGGGACTTAGATGAGCAGTTCTTC. Protein: CASSHYSGRDLDEQFF.

A single count supports this clone. The chain links TRBV7-6 to TRBJ2-2, with 8 bases aligning to TRBD2. Per the germline V gene, CDR1 is SGHVS and CDR2 is FNYEAQ. Trimming at V came to 5 bases and at J to 5 bases, leaving 10 bases not matched to a gene. The CDR3 has 16 residues. CDR3 residues: CASSPVTSGMTGELFF. As DNA, the CDR3 is TGTGCCAGCAGCCCGGTAACTAGCGGCATGACCGGGGAGCTGTTTTTT.

As to this clone: Other DNA variants within this sample encode the same CDR3. This chain uses TRBV28 with TRBJ1-2, with D perhaps TRBD1 (5 bases). V was pared by 2 bases and J by 2 bases, with 9 bases between. Germline V CDR1 and CDR2: MDHEN, SYDVKM. The CDR3 spans 14 residues. This CDR3 is CASSLGGSNYGYTF. The CDR3 DNA reads TGTGCCAGCAGTTTAGGGGGGAGCAACTATGGCTACACCTTC.

The rearrangement links TRBV7-2 to TRBJ2-1, with D possibly being TRBD1 (5 bases). The germline V and J ends were trimmed by 5 bases and 5 bases, with 13 bases remaining between them. Germline CDR1 is SGHTA and CDR2 is FQGNSA. The CDR3 loop spans 14 amino acids. The CDR3 DNA sequence: TGTGCCAGCAGCCCTCAGGGTGGGGACAATGAGCAGTTCTTC. Its translation: CASSPQGGDNEQFF.

The chain employs TRBV6-2 or TRBV6-3 and TRBJ2-5; 7 positions match TRBD1. The length of the CDR3 is 12 residues. The germline gives CDR1 MNHEY, CDR2 SVGEGT. The J segment lost 5 bases and the V segment lost 5 bases, leaving 2 bases of the junction unmatched. CDR3 in DNA: TGTGCCAGCAGTGGACAGGTGGAGACCCAGTACTTC. Its translation is CASSGQVETQYF.

The chain recombines TRBV24-1 with TRBJ2-5; 12 nucleotides match TRBD2. Per the germline V gene, CDR1 is KGHDR and CDR2 is SFDVKD. Trimming took 4 bases from V and 5 from J; bases not matched to a gene: 7. The CDR3 sequence is 16 residues long. DNA for the CDR3: TGTGCCACCAGTGAGATAACTAGCGGGAGGATTGAGACCCAGTACTTC. This sequence encodes CATSEITSGRIETQYF.

The table lists this clone with a few counts. This rearrangement joins TRBV27 to TRBJ1-1; 7 nucleotides align to TRBD1. Germline V gene data show CDR1 as MNHEY and CDR2 as SMNVEV (reference sequence). V trimming: 6 bases; J trimming: 0 bases; junction bases outside the gene matches: 7. This CDR3 comprises 15 residues. This CDR3 reads CASRPDRAMNTEAFF. CDR3 nucleotide sequence: TGTGCCAGCAGACCTGACAGGGCCATGAACACTGAAGCTTTCTTT.

The chain links TRBV7-9 to TRBJ1-1, with 8 nucleotides matching TRBD1. This CDR3 comprises 12 residues. V shed 4 bases and J 11 bases; nucleotides not matched to a gene: 6. Per germline, CDR1 SEHNR and CDR2 FQNEAQ (reference sequence). CDR3: CASSYGQGRAFF. As DNA, the CDR3 is TGTGCCAGCAGCTATGGACAGGGCCGGGCTTTCTTT.

The rearrangement links TRBV7-2 to TRBJ2-1; 7 nucleotides match TRBD2. In germline, CDR1 is SGHTA, CDR2 FQGNSA. J gave up 5 bases and V 6 bases, and 10 bases lay outside the gene matches. The CDR3 has 15 residues. The CDR3 here is CASSPQSGNHNEQFF. For the CDR3, the DNA is TGTGCCAGCAGTCCTCAAAGCGGGAACCACAATGAGCAGTTCTTC.